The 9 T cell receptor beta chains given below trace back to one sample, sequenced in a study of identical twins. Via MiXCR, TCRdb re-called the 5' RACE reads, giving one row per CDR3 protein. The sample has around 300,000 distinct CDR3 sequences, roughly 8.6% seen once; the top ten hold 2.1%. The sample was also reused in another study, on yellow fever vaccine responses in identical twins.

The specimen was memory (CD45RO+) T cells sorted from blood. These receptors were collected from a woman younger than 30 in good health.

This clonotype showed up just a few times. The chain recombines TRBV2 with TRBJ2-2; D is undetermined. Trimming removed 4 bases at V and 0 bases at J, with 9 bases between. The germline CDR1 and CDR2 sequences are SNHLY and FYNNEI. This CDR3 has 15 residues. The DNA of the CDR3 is TGTGCCAGCAGTGTGTGGAGCCCGAACACCGGGGAGCTGTTTTTT. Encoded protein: CASSVWSPNTGELFF.

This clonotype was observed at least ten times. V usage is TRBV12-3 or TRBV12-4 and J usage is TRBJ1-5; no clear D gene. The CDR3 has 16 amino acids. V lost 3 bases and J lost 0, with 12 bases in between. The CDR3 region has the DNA TGTGCCAGCAGTTTCTCTACAGCCTATAGCAATCAGCCCCAGCATTTT. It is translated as CASSFSTAYSNQPQHF.

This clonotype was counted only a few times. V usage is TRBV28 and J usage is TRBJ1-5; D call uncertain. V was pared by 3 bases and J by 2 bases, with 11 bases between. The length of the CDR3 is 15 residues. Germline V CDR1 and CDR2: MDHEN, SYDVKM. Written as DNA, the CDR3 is TGTGCCAGCAGTTTGACGGGTAGGGGCAATCAGCCCCAGCATTTT. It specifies CASSLTGRGNQPQHF. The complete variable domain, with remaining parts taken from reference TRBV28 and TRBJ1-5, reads DVKVTQSSRYLVKRTGEKVFLECVQDMDHENMFWYRQDPGLGLRLIYFSYDVKMKEKGDIPEGYSVSREKKERFSLILESASTNQTSMYLCASSLTGRGNQPQHFGDGTRLSIL.

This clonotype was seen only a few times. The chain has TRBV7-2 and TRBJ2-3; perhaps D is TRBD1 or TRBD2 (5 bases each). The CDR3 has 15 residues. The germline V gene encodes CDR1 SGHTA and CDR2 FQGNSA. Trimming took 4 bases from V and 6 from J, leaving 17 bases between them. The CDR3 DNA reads TGTGCCAGCAGCTCCGGGACCCCGAGGCGGGATACGCAGTATTTT. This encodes CASSSGTPRRDTQYF.

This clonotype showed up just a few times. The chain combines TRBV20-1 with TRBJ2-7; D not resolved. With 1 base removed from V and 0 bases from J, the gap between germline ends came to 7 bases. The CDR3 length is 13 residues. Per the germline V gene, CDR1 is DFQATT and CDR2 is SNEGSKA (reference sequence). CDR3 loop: CSARGDSSYEQYV. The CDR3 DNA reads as TGCAGTGCTAGAGGGGATAGCTCCTACGAGCAGTACGTC.

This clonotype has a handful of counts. As DNA, the CDR3 is TGTGCCAGCAGTACTCAGGCCCGTTATGAAGCTTTCTTT. Its protein product is CASSTQARYEAFF. The V call is TRBV6-5, the J call TRBJ1-1; D uncertain. The CDR3 is made up of 13 amino acids. V lost 5 bases and J lost 7, with 14 bases in between. The germline gives CDR1 MNHEY, CDR2 SVGAGI.

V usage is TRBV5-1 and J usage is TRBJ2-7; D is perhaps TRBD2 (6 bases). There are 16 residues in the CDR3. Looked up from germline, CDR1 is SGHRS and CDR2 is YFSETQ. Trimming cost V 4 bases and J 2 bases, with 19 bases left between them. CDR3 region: CASSNPGGAPTYEQYF. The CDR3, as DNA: TGCGCCAGCAGCAACCCCGGAGGGGCCCCAACCTACGAGCAGTACTTC.

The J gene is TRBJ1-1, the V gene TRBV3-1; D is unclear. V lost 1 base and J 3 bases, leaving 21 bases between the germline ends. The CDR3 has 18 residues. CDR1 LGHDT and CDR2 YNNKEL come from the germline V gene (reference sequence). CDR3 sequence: CASSQGVRTPSWHTEAFF. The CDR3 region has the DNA TGTGCCAGCAGCCAAGGGGTGCGGACGCCAAGTTGGCACACTGAAGCTTTCTTT.

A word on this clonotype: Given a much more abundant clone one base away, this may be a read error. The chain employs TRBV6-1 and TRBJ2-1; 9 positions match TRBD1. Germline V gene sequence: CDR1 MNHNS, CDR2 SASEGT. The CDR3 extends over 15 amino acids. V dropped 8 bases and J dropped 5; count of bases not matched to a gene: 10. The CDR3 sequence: CASGRDRASNNEQFF. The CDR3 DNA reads TGTGCCAGCGGCCGGGACAGGGCGTCCAACAATGAGCAGTTCTTC.